This T cell receptor beta chain was obtained from a study of blood T cell repertoires in COVID-19. On the study more broadly: Both acute and convalescent COVID-19 samples were obtained from the United States, Italy and Spain. Nucleic acid was either cDNA or gDNA, and it came from T cells, B-cell-depleted T cells, or PBMCs.

The CDR3 sequence is 14 residues long. Trimming removed 5 bases from V and 5 bases from J; junction bases left unmatched: 8. Looked up from germline, CDR1 is LNHDA and CDR2 is SQIVND (reference sequence). How the authors handled the data: Amplification from reference gene primers served as the basis for estimated nucleated cell counts. Sequenced by immunoSEQ multiplex PCR; TCRdb stores in-frame clones only, minus some. D and trimming were read from the DNA, whereas the V and J calls and clone size are those reported in that table. Among approximately 120,000 clones listed, around 83% were seen once. Sequencing used peripheral blood. The chain couples TRBV19 to TRBJ1-2, with TRBD1 identical over 7 bases. The clonotype was recovered from an elderly man with active or convalescent COVID-19. In nucleotides, the CDR3 is TGTGCCAGTAGTTCAAACAGGGGAGGATATGGCTACACCTTC. Its translation: CASSSNRGGYGYTF.